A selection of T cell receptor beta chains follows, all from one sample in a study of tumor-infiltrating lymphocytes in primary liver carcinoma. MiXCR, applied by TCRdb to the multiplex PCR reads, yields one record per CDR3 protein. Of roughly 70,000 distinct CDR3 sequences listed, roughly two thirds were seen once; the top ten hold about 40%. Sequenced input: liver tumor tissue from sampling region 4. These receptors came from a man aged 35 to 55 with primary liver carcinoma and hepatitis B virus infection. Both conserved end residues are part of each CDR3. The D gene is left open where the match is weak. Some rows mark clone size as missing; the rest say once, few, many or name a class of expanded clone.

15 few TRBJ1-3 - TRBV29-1 CSVSRTAQSGNTIYF TGCAGCGTCTCTCGGACAGCCCAGAGTGGAAACACCATATATTTT
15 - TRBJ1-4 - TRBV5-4 CASSLIGEGNEKLFF TGTGCCAGCAGCTTGATAGGAGAGGGGAATGAAAAACTGTTTTTT
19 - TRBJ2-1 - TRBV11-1 CASSTVGTVKSPTWNEQFF TGTGCCAGCAGCACAGTCGGGACTGTCAAATCTCCTACCTGGAATGAGCAATTCTTC
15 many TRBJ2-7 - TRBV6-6 CASSYSSRRGSEQYF TGTGCCAGCAGTTACTCGAGTCGCAGGGGTAGCGAGCAGTACTTC
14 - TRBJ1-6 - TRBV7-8 CASNSNTCDSPLHF TGTGCCAGCAACTCGAACACCTGTGATTCACCCCTCCACTTT
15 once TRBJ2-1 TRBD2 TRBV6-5 CAISTGGVKGNEQFF TGTGCCATCAGTACGGGGGGTGTTAAGGGGAATGAGCAGTTCTTC
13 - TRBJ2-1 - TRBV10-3 CAISDRDDGKQFF TGTGCCATCAGTGATCGGGACGACGGGAAGCAGTTCTTC
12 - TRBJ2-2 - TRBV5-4 CACSPPTGELFF TGTGCCTGCAGCCCTCCCACCGGGGAGCTGTTTTTT
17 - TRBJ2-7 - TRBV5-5 CTSSLEQYLTRSYEQYF TGTACCAGCAGCTTGGAGCAATACCTGACTCGGTCCTACGAGCAGTACTTC
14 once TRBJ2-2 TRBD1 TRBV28 CASTRQGGTGELFF TGTGCCAGCACGCGACAGGGGGGCACCGGGGAGCTGTTCTTT
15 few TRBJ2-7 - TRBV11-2 CASSLEFWISGEQYF TGTGCCAGCAGCTTAGAGTTCTGGATCTCTGGCGAGCAGTATTTC
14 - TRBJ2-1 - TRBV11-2 CVSSLGATHNEQFF TGTGTCAGCAGCTTAGGGGCCACTCACAATGAGCAGTTCTTC
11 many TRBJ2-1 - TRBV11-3 CASSPLNEQFF TGTGCCAGCAGCCCCCTCAATGAGCAGTTCTTC
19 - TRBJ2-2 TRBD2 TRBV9 CASSLRPETSGEDTGELLF TGTGCCAGCAGCCTCAGACCCGAGACTAGCGGGGAAGACACCGGGGAGCTGCTTTTT
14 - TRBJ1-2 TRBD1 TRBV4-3 CASNQEEGASGYTF TGCGCCAGTAACCAAGAAGAGGGGGCAAGTGGCTACACCTTC
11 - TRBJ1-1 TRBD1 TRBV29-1 CSAYRGTEAFF TGCAGCGCCTACAGGGGCACTGAAGCTTTCTTT
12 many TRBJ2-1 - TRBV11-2 CISSLGGLELFF TGTATCAGCAGCTTAGGTGGTCTTGAGCTGTTCTTC
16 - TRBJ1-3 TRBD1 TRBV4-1 CASNQGGQSSGNTMYF TGCGCCAGCAACCAAGGGGGACAGAGCTCTGGAAACACCATGTATTTT
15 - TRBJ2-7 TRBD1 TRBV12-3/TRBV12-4 CTSSPFPNRGHERYF TGTACCAGCAGCCCTTTCCCGAACAGGGGCCACGAGCGGTACTTC
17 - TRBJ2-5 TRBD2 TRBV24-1 CVTSDSGTIGAQETQYF TGTGTCACCAGTGATTCGGGGACTATCGGGGCTCAAGAGACCCAGTACTTC
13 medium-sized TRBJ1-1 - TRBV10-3 CAIRQGFSTEAFF TGTGCCATCAGGCAGGGATTTAGCACTGAAGCTTTCTTT
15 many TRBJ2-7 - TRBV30 CAWNQVLAGVGEQYF TGTGCCTGGAACCAAGTACTAGCAGGAGTCGGCGAGCAGTACTTC
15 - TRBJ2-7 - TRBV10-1 CASSPGVASSYEQYF TGCGCCAGCAGTCCTGGAGTAGCAAGCTCCTACGAGCAGTACTTC
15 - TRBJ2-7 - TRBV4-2 CASSPCERGGHEQYF TGTGCCAGCAGCCCCTGTGAGAGGGGAGGCCACGAGCAGTACTTC
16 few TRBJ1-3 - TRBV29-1 CSVEYSRGVAGNTIYF TGCAGCGTTGAATATAGTCGGGGGGTAGCAGGGAACACCATATATTTT
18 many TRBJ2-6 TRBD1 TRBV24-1 CATSDSGTGDSGANVLTF TGTGCCACCAGTGATTCCGGGACAGGGGACTCTGGGGCCAACGTCCTGACTTTC
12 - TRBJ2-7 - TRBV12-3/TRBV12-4 CASSEGVYEPYF TGTGCCAGCAGTGAGGGGGTTTACGAGCCGTACTTC
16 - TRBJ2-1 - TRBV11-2 CASSYTGAHLYNGQLF TGTGCCAGCAGCTATACTGGCGCCCATCTATACAATGGGCAGTTGTTC
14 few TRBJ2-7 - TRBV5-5 CASSFEQTIYEQYF TGTGCCAGCAGCTTCGAACAGACTATCTACGAGCAGTACTTC
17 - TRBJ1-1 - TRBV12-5 CASGLPKNLDKDTEAFF TGTGCTAGTGGTTTGCCTAAAAACCTGGACAAAGACACTGAAGCCTTCTTT
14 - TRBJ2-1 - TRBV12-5 CASGPGLRGNEQFF TGTGCTAGTGGTCCGGGCCTGAGGGGGAATGAGCAGTTCTTC
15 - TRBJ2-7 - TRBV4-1 CASSHAGSTFYEQYF TGCGCCAGCAGCCATGCCGGCAGTACCTTTTACGAGCAGTACTTC
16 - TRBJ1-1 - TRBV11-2 CVSNRGRAGVFTEAFF TGTGTCAGCAACCGAGGTAGGGCAGGAGTCTTCACTGAAGCTTTCTTT
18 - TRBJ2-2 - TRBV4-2 CASSRQRFSQVNTGELFF TGTGCCAGCAGCCGGCAGCGATTTAGTCAGGTGAACACCGGGGAGCTATTTTTT
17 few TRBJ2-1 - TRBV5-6 CASSLAGCAGSRNEQFF TGTGCCAGCAGCCTAGCCGGGTGTGCGGGGAGCAGAAATGAGCAGTTCTTC
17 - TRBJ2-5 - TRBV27 CASSLSMDVSLQETQYF TGTGCCAGCAGTTTATCGATGGATGTGTCTCTCCAAGAGACCCAGTACTTC
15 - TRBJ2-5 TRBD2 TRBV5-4 CASSLAGTSRVTQHF TGTGCCAGCAGCTTGGCCGGGACTAGCAGGGTGACCCAGCACTTC
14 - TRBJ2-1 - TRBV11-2 CVSSLDKAYNERFF TGCGTCAGCAGCTTAGATAAAGCCTACAATGAGCGGTTCTTC
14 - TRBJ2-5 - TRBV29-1 CSVEVALHQEAQYF TGCAGCGTTGAAGTAGCCCTCCACCAAGAGGCTCAGTACTTC
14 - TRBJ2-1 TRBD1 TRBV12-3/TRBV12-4 CASSWDREINGQFF TGTGCCAGCAGCTGGGACAGGGAGATCAATGGGCAGTTCTTT
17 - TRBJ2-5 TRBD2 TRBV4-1 CTSSHLNPAGGRETQYF TGCACCAGCAGCCATCTAAACCCAGCGGGAGGGCGTGAGACCCAGTACTTC
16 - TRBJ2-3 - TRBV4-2 CASIREGGGYTDTHYF TGTGCCAGCATCCGGGAAGGGGGGGGATACACAGATACGCATTATTTT
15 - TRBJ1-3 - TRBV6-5 CASCYSRGAGNTIYF TGTGCCAGCTGTTACTCCAGGGGTGCCGGAAACACCATATATTTT
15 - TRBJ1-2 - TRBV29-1 CSIENVMGGAHGYTF TGCAGCATTGAAAACGTGATGGGGGGGGCGCATGGCTACACCTTC
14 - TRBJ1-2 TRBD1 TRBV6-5 CAGGGTGGFYGYIF TGTGCCGGCGGCGGGACAGGGGGTTTCTATGGCTACATCTTC
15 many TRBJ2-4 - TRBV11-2 CASTTAAVAKNIQYF TGTGCCAGCACCACTGCGGCGGTAGCCAAAAACATTCAGTACTTC
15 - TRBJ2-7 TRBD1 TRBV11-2 CANNQGTGRTYERYF TGTGCCAACAACCAAGGGACAGGGAGAACCTACGAGCGGTACTTC
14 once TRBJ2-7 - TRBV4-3 CASSFTDGGYEQYF TGCGCCAGCAGCTTCACCGACGGGGGCTACGAACAGTACTTC
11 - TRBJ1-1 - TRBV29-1 CSVAGNTEALF TGCAGCGTTGCAGGAAACACTGAAGCTTTGTTT
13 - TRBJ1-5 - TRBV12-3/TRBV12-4 CASKVGSNQPHHF TGTGCCAGCAAAGTGGGGAGCAATCAGCCCCATCATTTT
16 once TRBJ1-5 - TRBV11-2 CASSLKGGLTNQPQLF TGTGCCAGCAGCCTAAAAGGGGGACTAACGAATCAGCCTCAGCTTTTT
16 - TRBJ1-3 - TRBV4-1 CASSQGGQSSGNTVYF TGCGCCAGCAGCCAAGGGGGCCAGAGCTCTGGGAACACCGTATATTTT
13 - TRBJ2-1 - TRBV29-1 CSGTIGKLYGQFF TGCAGCGGGACTATCGGGAAGCTCTATGGGCAGTTCTTC
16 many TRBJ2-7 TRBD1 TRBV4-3 CASSQGAGTGGYEQYF TGCGCCAGCAGCCAAGGGGCCGGGACAGGGGGCTACGAGCAGTACTTC